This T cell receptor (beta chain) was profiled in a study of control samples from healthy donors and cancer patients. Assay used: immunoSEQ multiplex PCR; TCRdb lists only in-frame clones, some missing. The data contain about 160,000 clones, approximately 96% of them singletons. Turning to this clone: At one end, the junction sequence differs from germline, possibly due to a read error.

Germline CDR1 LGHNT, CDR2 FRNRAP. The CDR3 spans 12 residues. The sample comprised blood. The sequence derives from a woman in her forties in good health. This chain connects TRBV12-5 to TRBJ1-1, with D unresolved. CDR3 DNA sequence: TGTGCTGGCTCTCTCGGGAACACTGAAACTTTCTTT. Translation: CAGSLGNTETFF.